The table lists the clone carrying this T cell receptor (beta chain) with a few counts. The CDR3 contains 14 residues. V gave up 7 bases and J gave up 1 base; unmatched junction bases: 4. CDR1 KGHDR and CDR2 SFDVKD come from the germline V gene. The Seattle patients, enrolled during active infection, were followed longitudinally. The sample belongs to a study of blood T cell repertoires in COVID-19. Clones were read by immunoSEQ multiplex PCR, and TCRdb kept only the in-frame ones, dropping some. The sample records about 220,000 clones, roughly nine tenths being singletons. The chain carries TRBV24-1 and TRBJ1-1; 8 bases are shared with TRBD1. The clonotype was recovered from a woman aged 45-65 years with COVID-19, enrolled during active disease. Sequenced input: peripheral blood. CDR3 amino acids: CATSSGGSNTEAFF. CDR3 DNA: TGTGCCACCAGCTCAGGGGGCTCGAACACTGAAGCTTTCTTT.